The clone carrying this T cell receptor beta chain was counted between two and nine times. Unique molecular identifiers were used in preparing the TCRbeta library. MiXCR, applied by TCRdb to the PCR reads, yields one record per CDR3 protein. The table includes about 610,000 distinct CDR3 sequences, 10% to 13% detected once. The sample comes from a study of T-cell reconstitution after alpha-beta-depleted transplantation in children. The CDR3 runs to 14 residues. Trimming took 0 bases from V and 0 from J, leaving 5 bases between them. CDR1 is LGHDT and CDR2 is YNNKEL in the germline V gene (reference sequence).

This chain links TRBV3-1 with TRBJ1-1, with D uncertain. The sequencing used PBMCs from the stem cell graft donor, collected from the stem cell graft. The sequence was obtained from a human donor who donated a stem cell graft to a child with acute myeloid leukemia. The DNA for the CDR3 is TGTGCCAGCAGCCAAGAATGGGTGAACACTGAAGCTTTCTTT. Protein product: CASSQEWVNTEAFF.